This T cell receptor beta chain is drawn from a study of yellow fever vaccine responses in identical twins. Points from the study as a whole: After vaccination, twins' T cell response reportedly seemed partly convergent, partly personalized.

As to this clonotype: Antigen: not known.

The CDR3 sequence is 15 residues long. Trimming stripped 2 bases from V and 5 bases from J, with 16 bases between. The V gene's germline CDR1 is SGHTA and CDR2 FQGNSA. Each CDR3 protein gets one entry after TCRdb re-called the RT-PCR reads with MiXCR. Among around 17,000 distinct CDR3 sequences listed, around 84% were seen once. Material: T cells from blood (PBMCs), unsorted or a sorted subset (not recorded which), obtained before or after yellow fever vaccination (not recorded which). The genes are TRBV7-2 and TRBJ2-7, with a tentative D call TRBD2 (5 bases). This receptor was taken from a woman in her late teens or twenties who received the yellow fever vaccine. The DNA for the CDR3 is TGTGCCAGCAGCTTATCTCGGTCGGGGATCGACGAGCAGTACTTC. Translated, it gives CASSLSRSGIDEQYF.